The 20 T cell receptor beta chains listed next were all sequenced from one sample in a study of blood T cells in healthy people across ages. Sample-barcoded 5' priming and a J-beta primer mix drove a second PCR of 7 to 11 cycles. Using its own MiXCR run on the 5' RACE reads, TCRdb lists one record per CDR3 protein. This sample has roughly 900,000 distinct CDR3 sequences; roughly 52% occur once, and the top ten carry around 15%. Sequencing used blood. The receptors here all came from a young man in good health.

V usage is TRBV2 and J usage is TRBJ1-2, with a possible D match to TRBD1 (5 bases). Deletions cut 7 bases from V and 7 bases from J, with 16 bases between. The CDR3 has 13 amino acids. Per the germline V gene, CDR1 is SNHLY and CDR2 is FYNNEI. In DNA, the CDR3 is TGTGCCAGCACGAGGGGAGGGTTCGGTGGCTACACCTTC. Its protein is CASTRGGFGGYTF.

The CDR3 region is CASGTGENEQFF. The CDR3 DNA sequence: TGTGCCAGCGGTACAGGAGAAAATGAGCAGTTCTTC. V usage is TRBV12-3 or TRBV12-4 and J usage is TRBJ2-1; possible D gene TRBD1, 5 bases. The CDR3 is made up of 12 amino acids. V was cut by 8 bases and J by 7 bases, with 12 bases left in between.

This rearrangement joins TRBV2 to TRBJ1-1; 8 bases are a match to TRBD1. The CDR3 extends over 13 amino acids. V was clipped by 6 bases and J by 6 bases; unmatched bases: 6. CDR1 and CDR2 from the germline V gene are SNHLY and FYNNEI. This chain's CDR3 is CASSKQGGAEAFF. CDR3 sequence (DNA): TGTGCCAGCAGCAAACAGGGGGGAGCTGAAGCTTTCTTT.

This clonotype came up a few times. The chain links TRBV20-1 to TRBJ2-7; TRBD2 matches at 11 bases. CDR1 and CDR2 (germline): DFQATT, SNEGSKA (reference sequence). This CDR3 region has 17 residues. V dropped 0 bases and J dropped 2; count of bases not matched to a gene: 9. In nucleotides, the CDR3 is TGCAGTGCTAGAGATCGCGCTAGCGGGGGGCTCGCCTACGAGCAGTACTTC. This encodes CSARDRASGGLAYEQYF.

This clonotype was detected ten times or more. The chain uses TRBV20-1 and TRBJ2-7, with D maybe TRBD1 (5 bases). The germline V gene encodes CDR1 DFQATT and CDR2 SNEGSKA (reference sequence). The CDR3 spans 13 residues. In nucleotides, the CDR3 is TGCAGCGCCACCCCTAGGGGCTCCTACGAGCAGTACTTC. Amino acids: CSATPRGSYEQYF.

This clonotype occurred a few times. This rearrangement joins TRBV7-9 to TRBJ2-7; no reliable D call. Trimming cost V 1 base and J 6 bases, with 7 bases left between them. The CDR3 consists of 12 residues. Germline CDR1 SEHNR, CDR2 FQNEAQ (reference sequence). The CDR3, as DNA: TGTGCCAGCAGCTTAGGGGCAGTCGAGCAGTACTTC. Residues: CASSLGAVEQYF.

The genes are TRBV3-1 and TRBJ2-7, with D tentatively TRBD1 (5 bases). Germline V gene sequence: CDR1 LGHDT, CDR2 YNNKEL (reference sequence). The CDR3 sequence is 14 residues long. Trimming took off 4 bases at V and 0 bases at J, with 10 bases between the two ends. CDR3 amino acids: CASSLTATSYEQYF. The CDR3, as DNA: TGTGCCAGCAGCCTGACAGCGACCTCCTACGAGCAGTACTTC.

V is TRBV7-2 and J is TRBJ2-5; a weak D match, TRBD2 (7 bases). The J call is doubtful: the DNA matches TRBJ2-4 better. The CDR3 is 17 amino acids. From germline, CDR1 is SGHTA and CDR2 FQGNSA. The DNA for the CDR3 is TGTGCCAGCAGCTCCCCAACTGGGAGGGCCAGGGGTAACATTCAGTACTTC. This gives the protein CASSSPTGRARGNIQYF.

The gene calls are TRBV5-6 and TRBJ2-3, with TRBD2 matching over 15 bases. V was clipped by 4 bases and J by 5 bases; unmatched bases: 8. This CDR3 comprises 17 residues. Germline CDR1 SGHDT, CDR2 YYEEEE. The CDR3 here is CASSPTWTSGGGDTQYF. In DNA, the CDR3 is TGTGCCAGCAGCCCAACATGGACTAGCGGGGGGGGAGATACGCAGTATTTT.

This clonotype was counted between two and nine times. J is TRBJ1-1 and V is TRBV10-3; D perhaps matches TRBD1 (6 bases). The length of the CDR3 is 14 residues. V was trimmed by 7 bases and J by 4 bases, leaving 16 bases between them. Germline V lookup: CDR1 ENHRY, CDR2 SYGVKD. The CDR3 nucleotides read TGTGCCATCACCGGGACATGGTCCCCCACTGAAGCTTTCTTT. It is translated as CAITGTWSPTEAFF.

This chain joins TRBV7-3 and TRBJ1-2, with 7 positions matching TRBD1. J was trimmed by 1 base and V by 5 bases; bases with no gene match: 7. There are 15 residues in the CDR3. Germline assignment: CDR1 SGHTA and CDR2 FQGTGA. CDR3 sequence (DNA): TGTGCCAGCAGCCTGACAGGGTTGGATAACTATGGCTACACCTTC. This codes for CASSLTGLDNYGYTF.

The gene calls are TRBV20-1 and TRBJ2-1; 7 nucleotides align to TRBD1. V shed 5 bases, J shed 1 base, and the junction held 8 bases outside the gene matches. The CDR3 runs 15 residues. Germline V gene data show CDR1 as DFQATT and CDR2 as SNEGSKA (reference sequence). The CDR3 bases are TGCAGTGCTCGGCAGGGGGTAAAGTCCTACAATGAGCAGTTCTTC. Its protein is CSARQGVKSYNEQFF.

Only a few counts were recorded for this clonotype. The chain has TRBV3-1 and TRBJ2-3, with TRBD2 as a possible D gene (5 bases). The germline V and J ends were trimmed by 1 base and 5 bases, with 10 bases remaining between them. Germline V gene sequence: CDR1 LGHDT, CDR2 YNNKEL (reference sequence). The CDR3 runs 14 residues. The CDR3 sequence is CASSQGPGRDTQYF. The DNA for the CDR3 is TGTGCCAGCAGCCAAGGACCGGGGAGAGATACGCAGTATTTT.

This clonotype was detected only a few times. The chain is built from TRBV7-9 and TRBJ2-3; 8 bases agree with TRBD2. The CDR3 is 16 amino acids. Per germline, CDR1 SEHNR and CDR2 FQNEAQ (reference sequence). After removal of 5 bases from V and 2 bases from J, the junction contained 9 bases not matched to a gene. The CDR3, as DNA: TGTGCCAGCAGCACGGCGAGTAGCGGGGCCACAGATACGCAGTATTTT. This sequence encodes CASSTASSGATDTQYF.

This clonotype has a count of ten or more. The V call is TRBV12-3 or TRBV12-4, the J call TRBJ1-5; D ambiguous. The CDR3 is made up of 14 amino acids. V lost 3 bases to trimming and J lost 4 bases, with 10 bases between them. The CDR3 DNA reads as TGTGCCAGCAGTTTGGGAGGGAGGAATCAGCCCCAGCATTTT. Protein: CASSLGGRNQPQHF.

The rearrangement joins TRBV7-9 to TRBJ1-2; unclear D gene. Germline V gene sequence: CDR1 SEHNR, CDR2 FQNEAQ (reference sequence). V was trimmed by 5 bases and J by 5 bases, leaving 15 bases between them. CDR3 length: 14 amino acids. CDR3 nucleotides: TGTGCCAGCAGCCACGTGGACGGTGGATATGGCTACACCTTC. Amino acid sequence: CASSHVDGGYGYTF.

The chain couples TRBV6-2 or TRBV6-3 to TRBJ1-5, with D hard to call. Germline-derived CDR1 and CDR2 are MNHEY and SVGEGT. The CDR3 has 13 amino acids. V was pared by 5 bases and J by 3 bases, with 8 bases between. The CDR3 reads CASSQSSNQPQHF. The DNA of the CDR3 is TGTGCCAGCAGTCAGAGTTCCAATCAGCCCCAGCATTTT.

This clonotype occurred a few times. CDR3 DNA: TGTGCCAGCGGCGACGGCACAGATACGCAGTATTTT. This encodes CASGDGTDTQYF. V is TRBV10-3 and J is TRBJ2-3; D not resolved. The germline V gene encodes CDR1 ENHRY and CDR2 SYGVKD. Deletions cut 10 bases from V and 1 base from J, with 9 bases between. The CDR3 sequence is 12 residues long.

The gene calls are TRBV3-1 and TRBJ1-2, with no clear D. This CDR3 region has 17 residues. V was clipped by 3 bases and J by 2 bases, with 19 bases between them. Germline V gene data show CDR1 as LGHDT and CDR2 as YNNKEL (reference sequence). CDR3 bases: TGTGCCAGCAGCCAGGGTGAATTCGGACTGAAGAACTATGGCTACACCTTC. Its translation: CASSQGEFGLKNYGYTF.

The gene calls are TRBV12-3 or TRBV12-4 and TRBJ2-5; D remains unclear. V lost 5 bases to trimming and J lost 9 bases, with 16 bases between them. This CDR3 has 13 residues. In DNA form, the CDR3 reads TGTGCCAGCAGTGGATTGGACCAGACGGCCCAGTACTTC. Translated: CASSGLDQTAQYF.